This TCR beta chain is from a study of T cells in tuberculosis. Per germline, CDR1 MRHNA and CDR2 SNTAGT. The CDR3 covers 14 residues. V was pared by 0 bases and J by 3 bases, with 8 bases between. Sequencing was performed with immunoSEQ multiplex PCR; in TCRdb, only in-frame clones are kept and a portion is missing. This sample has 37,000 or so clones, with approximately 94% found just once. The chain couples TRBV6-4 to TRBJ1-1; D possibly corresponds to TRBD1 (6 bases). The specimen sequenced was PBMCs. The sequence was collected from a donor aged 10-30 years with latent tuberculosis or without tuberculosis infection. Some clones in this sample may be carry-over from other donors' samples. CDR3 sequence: CASSDSPGDTEAFF. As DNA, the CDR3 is TGTGCCAGCAGTGACTCTCCAGGGGACACTGAAGCTTTCTTT.